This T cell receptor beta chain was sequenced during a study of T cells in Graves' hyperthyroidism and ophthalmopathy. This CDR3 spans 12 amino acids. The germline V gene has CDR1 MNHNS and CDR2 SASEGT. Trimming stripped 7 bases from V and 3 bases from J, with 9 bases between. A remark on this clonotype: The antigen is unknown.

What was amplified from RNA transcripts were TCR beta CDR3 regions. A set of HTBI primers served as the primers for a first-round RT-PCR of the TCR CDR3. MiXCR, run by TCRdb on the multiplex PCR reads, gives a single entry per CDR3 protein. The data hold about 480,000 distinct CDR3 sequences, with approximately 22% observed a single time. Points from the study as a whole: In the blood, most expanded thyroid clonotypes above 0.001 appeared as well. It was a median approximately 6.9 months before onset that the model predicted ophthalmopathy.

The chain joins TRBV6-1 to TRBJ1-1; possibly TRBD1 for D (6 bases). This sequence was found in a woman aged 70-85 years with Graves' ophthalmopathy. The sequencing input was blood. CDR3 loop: CASIGGHTEAFF. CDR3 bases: TGTGCCAGCATTGGGGGGCACACTGAAGCTTTCTTT.